The rows below give T cell receptor beta chains drawn from one sample of a study of T cells in Graves' hyperthyroidism and ophthalmopathy. A single record per CDR3 protein comes from TCRdb applying MiXCR to the multiplex PCR reads. The table lists about 720,000 distinct CDR3 sequences, about 15% of them singletons. The sequencing input was blood. Receptors were obtained from a man aged 18 to 29 with Graves' hyperthyroidism. The conserved cysteine and the conserved F or W are not part of the CDR3 here.

TRBJ2-7 TRBV20-1 12 SVARTVFGDEQY
TRBJ1-5 TRBV6-5 12 ASSYNSGNQPQH
TRBJ2-7 TRBV7-9 16 ASSRGGLAGGPVYEQY
TRBJ2-1 TRBV27 11 ATARLRGDEQF
TRBJ1-2 TRBV29-1 13 SVVTGGVGNYGYT
TRBJ1-3 TRBV7-9 11 ASSWGSGNTIY
TRBJ2-7 TRBV29-1 13 SVAPWTGSLYEQY
TRBJ1-5 TRBV28 14 ASSLLPVTGNQPQH
TRBJ1-5 TRBV29-1 12 SVAMGQRDQPQH
TRBJ2-1 TRBV11-2 13 ASSLVPLVYNEQF
TRBJ2-1 TRBV12-3/TRBV12-4 16 ASSSLGLAINFYNEQF
TRBJ2-7 TRBV20-1 12 SARDARGRNEQY
TRBJ2-5 TRBV5-6 12 ASSLYSPQETQY
TRBJ2-2 TRBV20-1 13 SAPRQGARTGELF
TRBJ1-5 TRBV6-1 12 ASSHPGLNQPQH
TRBJ1-5 TRBV30 11 AWSREVNQPQH
TRBJ2-1 TRBV5-1 13 ASSSGVSGYNEQF
TRBJ2-3 TRBV28 10 ASSMDGVQQY